This note documents a single T cell receptor beta chain sequence. The record originates from a study of blood T cells in healthy people across ages. With a J-beta primer mix and a sample-barcoded 5' primer, a second PCR ran about 7 to 12 cycles. TCRdb passed the 5' RACE reads through MiXCR, listing each CDR3 protein once. The data contain roughly 730,000 distinct CDR3 sequences, 45% to 70% of them singletons. Peripheral blood, about 10 milliliters per donor, was collected. Trimming removed 2 bases at V and 2 bases at J, with 6 bases between. CDR3 length equals 13 residues. Per germline, CDR1 MNHEY and CDR2 SMNVEV (reference sequence).

This clonotype originated in a middle-aged man in good health. Sequences were obtained from blood. The rearrangement uses TRBV27 and TRBJ2-5; D remains unclear. The CDR3 DNA reads as TGTGCCAGCAGTTTAACCCCGCAAGAGACCCAGTACTTC. Its translation: CASSLTPQETQYF.